The 23 T cell receptor beta chains below all came from one sample that was sequenced in a study of CD8 T cells in ankylosing spondylitis. Study results and limitations: One TCR beta motif, made up of eight highly homologous variants, appeared characteristic of ankylosing spondylitis blood.

TCRdb reprocessed the 5' RACE reads via MiXCR and lists one record per CDR3 protein. The sample carries fewer than 500,000 distinct CDR3 sequences, 20% to 25% recorded once. The antigens these receptors bind are not known. Sequencing was performed on blood, either unsorted or a sorted T cell fraction (not recorded which). The source of these receptors is a male donor with ankylosing spondylitis.

This clonotype was picked up a small number of times. The rearrangement uses TRBV12-3 or TRBV12-4 and TRBJ2-7; 8 positions match TRBD2. Trimming at V came to 2 bases and at J to 6 bases, leaving 6 bases not matched to a gene. This CDR3 contains 14 residues. The DNA for the CDR3 is TGTGCCAGCAGTTTAACAGACGGGAGGGGCGAGCAGTACTTC. This encodes CASSLTDGRGEQYF.

J is TRBJ2-3 and V is TRBV7-3, with unresolved D. This CDR3 contains 14 residues. The V and J ends lost 1 base and 2 bases respectively, with 7 bases between them. Germline loops: CDR1 SGHTA, CDR2 FQGTGA. The CDR3 here is CASSLNGYTDTQYF. DNA of the CDR3: TGTGCCAGCAGCTTAAATGGCTACACAGATACGCAGTATTTT.

This clonotype turned up a few times. This chain uses TRBV5-8 with TRBJ1-5; possibly TRBD1 for D (5 bases). Germline V gene data show CDR1 as SGHTS and CDR2 as YDEGEE. The CDR3 loop spans 14 amino acids. V lost 7 bases, J lost 4 bases, and 15 bases lay in between. The DNA of the CDR3 is TGTGCCAGCCCGCAGGGTAGGGGTAATCAGCCCCAGCATTTT. Amino acid sequence: CASPQGRGNQPQHF.

The chain joins TRBV20-1 to TRBJ1-6; 8 positions match TRBD1. V lost 0 bases to trimming and J lost 7 bases; unmatched junction nucleotides: 8. Germline V gene sequence: CDR1 DFQATT, CDR2 SNEGSKA (reference sequence). The CDR3 consists of 16 residues. The CDR3 region has the DNA TGCAGTGCTAGAGAGGGTTCGAACAGGGGGAATTCACCCCTCCACTTT. Its protein product is CSAREGSNRGNSPLHF.

The CDR3 loop reads CATSDPLPGLAVNEQFF. Here the CDR3 DNA reads TGTGCCACCAGTGACCCCCTACCGGGACTAGCGGTCAATGAGCAGTTCTTC. This chain connects TRBV24-1 to TRBJ2-1, with 11 positions matching TRBD2. This CDR3 contains 17 residues. The trim removed 4 bases at V and 6 bases at J, leaving 10 bases unmatched. CDR1 KGHDR and CDR2 SFDVKD come from the germline V gene.

The chain employs TRBV20-1 and TRBJ1-6; 8 positions match TRBD1. V shed 2 bases and J 9 bases; nucleotides not matched to a gene: 3. CDR1 and CDR2 (germline): DFQATT, SNEGSKA (reference sequence). The CDR3 consists of 13 residues. CDR3 DNA sequence: TGCAGTGCTAGACAGGGGGCTGGTTCACCCCTCCACTTT. Translation gives CSARQGAGSPLHF.

This clonotype was observed many times. The DNA for the CDR3 is TGCAGCGTTGAGAGGAGCGAGAACACTGAAGCTTTCTTT. Its protein product is CSVERSENTEAFF. This chain connects TRBV29-1 to TRBJ1-1, with D unclear. The CDR3 covers 13 residues. Per germline, CDR1 SQVTM and CDR2 ANQGSEA. V lost 3 bases, J lost 1 base, and 9 bases lay in between.

This clonotype has just a few counts. J is TRBJ2-1 and V is TRBV3-1; D not certain. CDR3 size: 14 residues. V shed 3 bases and J shed 9 bases, with 15 bases lying between them. Looked up from germline, CDR1 is LGHDT and CDR2 is YNNKEL (reference sequence). The CDR3 loop reads CASSQADRNGEQFF. CDR3 nucleotide sequence: TGTGCCAGCAGCCAGGCGGACCGGAACGGTGAGCAGTTCTTC.

This clonotype came up a few times. This rearrangement joins TRBV19 to TRBJ2-5; no definite D call. The CDR3 totals 13 residues. Trimming removed 3 bases from V and 5 bases from J, with 10 bases in between. Per the germline V gene, CDR1 is LNHDA and CDR2 is SQIVND (reference sequence). This CDR3 reads CASSIRLGETQYF. Here the CDR3 DNA reads TGTGCCAGTAGTATTCGTCTGGGGGAGACCCAGTACTTC. The whole variable domain, remainder taken from reference TRBV19 and TRBJ2-5, is DGGITQSPKYLFRKEGQNVTLSCEQNLNHDAMYWYRQDPGQGLRLIYYSQIVNDFQKGDIAEGYSVSREKKESFPLTVTSAQKNPTAFYLCASSIRLGETQYFGPGTRLLVL.

The chain employs TRBV6-1 and TRBJ2-1; D perhaps matches TRBD2 (5 bases). The length of the CDR3 is 13 residues. V lost 11 bases and J lost 0, with 11 bases in between. The germline V gene has CDR1 MNHNS and CDR2 SASEGT. In DNA form, the CDR3 reads TGTGCCGTCGGAGGCACCTCCTACAATGAGCAGTTCTTC. It codes for CAVGGTSYNEQFF.

The chain employs TRBV20-1 and TRBJ2-2, with 10 bases that match TRBD2. Germline V gene sequence: CDR1 DFQATT, CDR2 SNEGSKA (reference sequence). The CDR3 has 14 residues. V dropped 4 bases and J dropped 3; count of bases not matched to a gene: 2. CDR3 sequence: CSATSGRDTGELFF. The CDR3 DNA reads TGCAGTGCTACGAGCGGGAGGGACACCGGGGAGCTGTTTTTT.

This clonotype is a singleton in its sample. The chain combines TRBV5-8 with TRBJ2-1, with D unresolved. This CDR3 region has 12 residues. V was clipped by 4 bases and J by 11 bases, with 13 bases between them. Germline V gives CDR1 SGHTS, CDR2 YDEGEE. The CDR3 DNA reads TGTGCCAGCAGCGGGGAAGACATGAAGCAGTTCTTC. Protein sequence: CASSGEDMKQFF.

The chain is built from TRBV18 and TRBJ2-7, with 10 bases that match TRBD1. The V gene end was trimmed by 4 bases and the J gene end by 5 bases; junction bases not matched to a gene: 8. The CDR3 runs to 15 residues. Germline CDR1 and CDR2: KGHSH and LQKENI. CDR3 nucleotides: TGTGCCAGCTCACGGTCCCGGGACAGGGGAGACGAGCAGTACTTC. As protein: CASSRSRDRGDEQYF.

A few counts support this clonotype. The chain employs TRBV7-2 and TRBJ1-3; D call uncertain. CDR1 and CDR2 from the germline V gene are SGHTA and FQGNSA. With 0 bases removed from V and 0 bases from J, the gap between germline ends came to 6 bases. The CDR3 is made up of 15 amino acids. For the CDR3, the DNA is TGTGCCAGCAGCTTAGCGGCAGACTCTGGAAACACCATATATTTT. Translating it yields CASSLAADSGNTIYF. The entire variable domain, with the rest obtained from reference TRBV7-2 and TRBJ1-3, is as follows: GAGVSQSPSNKVTEKGKDVELRCDPISGHTALYWYRQSLGQGLEFLIYFQGNSAPDKSGLPSDRFSAERTGGSVSTLTIQRTQQEDSAVYLCASSLAADSGNTIYFGEGSWLTVV.

This clonotype was seen only a few times. CDR3 sequence: CASSQEAHRDYEQYF. The DNA for the CDR3 is TGCGCCAGCAGCCAAGAGGCTCACAGGGACTACGAGCAGTACTTC. The V call is TRBV4-3, the J call TRBJ2-7; a possible D gene is TRBD1 (6 bases). The germline CDR1 and CDR2 sequences are LGHNA and YSLEER. CDR3 length equals 15 residues. V lost 0 bases and J 3 bases, leaving 12 bases between the germline ends.

This clonotype was seen more than once but under ten times. The chain's CDR3 is CAISPMGTDTQYF. Here the CDR3 DNA reads TGTGCCATCAGTCCGATGGGGACAGATACGCAGTATTTT. The chain uses TRBV10-3 and TRBJ2-3; unclear D gene. The CDR3 totals 13 residues. Between the trimmed V and J ends, which lost 5 bases and 3 bases, there was a span of 9 bases. The V gene's germline CDR1 is ENHRY and CDR2 SYGVKD.

The V call is TRBV30, the J call TRBJ2-7; 8 bases are shared with TRBD1. Germline values: CDR1 GTSNPN, CDR2 SVGIG (reference sequence). J was trimmed by 0 bases and V by 1 base; bases with no gene match: 5. The CDR3 length is 15 residues. CDR3 nucleotides: TGTGCCTGGAGTGCAGGGGGCGGTAGCTCCTACGAGCAGTACTTC. This encodes CAWSAGGGSSYEQYF.

This clonotype was observed a few times. V usage is TRBV28 and J usage is TRBJ2-3, with TRBD1 as a possible D gene (5 bases). Germline V CDR1 and CDR2: MDHEN, SYDVKM. This CDR3 comprises 16 residues. V was shortened by 1 base and J by 0 bases, with 11 bases between the two germline ends. The CDR3 spells CASSLLGVLSTDTQYF. The CDR3 DNA sequence: TGTGCCAGCAGTTTATTAGGGGTACTGAGCACAGATACGCAGTATTTT. Full variable domain (missing parts from reference TRBV28 and TRBJ2-3): DVKVTQSSRYLVKRTGEKVFLECVQDMDHENMFWYRQDPGLGLRLIYFSYDVKMKEKGDIPEGYSVSREKKERFSLILESASTNQTSMYLCASSLLGVLSTDTQYFGPGTRLTVL.

The sample holds a few counts of this clonotype. This sequence joins TRBV28 and TRBJ2-7; D is unclear. Germline V gene lookup returns CDR1 MDHEN and CDR2 SYDVKM. Trimming stripped 8 bases from V and 4 bases from J, with 18 bases between. CDR3 length equals 14 residues. In DNA, the CDR3 is TGTGCCAGCGAACCCTCGGATGGAACTTACGAGCAGTACTTC. It codes for CASEPSDGTYEQYF. The complete variable domain, with remaining parts taken from reference TRBV28 and TRBJ2-7, reads DVKVTQSSRYLVKRTGEKVFLECVQDMDHENMFWYRQDPGLGLRLIYFSYDVKMKEKGDIPEGYSVSREKKERFSLILESASTNQTSMYLCASEPSDGTYEQYFGPGTRLTVT.

The chain joins TRBV7-9 to TRBJ2-3; 14 positions agree with TRBD2. Germline V CDR1 and CDR2: SEHNR, FQNEAQ (reference sequence). The CDR3 runs to 17 residues. Trimming at V came to 5 bases and at J to 5 bases, leaving 9 bases not matched to a gene. CDR3 DNA: TGTGCCAGCAGCCCAGCGGGACTAGCGGGAGTTCGAGATACGCAGTATTTT. Translation: CASSPAGLAGVRDTQYF.

The chain combines TRBV6-5 with TRBJ2-7; D is undetermined. Per germline, CDR1 MNHEY and CDR2 SVGAGI. With 6 bases removed from V and 4 bases from J, the gap between germline ends came to 7 bases. The CDR3 has 11 amino acids. The CDR3 DNA reads as TGTGCCAGCAGAAAACAATACGAGCAGTACTTC. Its translation: CASRKQYEQYF.

In its sample, this clonotype was seen many times. This chain joins TRBV6-2 or TRBV6-3 and TRBJ2-1; D is possibly TRBD2 (6 bases). The germline V gene has CDR1 MNHEY and CDR2 SVGEGT. The length of the CDR3 is 14 residues. Trimming took 1 base from V and 9 from J, leaving 13 bases between them. CDR3 in DNA: TGTGCCAGCAGTTACTATACTAGCCGATCTGAGCAGTTCTTC. Its protein product is CASSYYTSRSEQFF.

The chain employs TRBV15 and TRBJ2-5; TRBD1 aligns across 11 bases. This CDR3 has 15 amino acids. CDR1 is LNHNV, CDR2 YYDKDF, per germline (reference sequence). V shed 4 bases, J shed 5 bases, and the junction held 6 bases outside the gene matches. The CDR3 coding sequence is TGTGCCACCAGCACTCTGGACAGGGGGCCCGAGACCCAGTACTTC. It specifies CATSTLDRGPETQYF.